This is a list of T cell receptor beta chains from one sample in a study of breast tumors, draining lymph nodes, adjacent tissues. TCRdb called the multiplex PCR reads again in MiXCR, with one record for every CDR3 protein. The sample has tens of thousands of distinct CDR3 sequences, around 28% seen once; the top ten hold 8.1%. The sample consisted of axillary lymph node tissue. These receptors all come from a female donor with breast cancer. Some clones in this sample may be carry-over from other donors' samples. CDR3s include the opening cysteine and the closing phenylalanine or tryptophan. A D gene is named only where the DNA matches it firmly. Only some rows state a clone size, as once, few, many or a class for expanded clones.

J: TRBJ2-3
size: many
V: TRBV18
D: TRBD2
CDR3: CASSPGTTSTDTQYF
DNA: TGTGCCAGCTCGCCCGGGACTACTAGCACAGATACGCAGTATTTT

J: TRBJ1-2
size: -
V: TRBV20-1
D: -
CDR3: CSARLAGYGDGHTF
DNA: TGCAGTGCTAGACTGGCAGGGTACGGAGATGGCCACACCTTC

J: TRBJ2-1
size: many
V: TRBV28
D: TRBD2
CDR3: CASSLAGGGYNEQFF
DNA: TGTGCCAGCAGTTTGGCGGGAGGAGGATACAATGAGCAGTTCTTC

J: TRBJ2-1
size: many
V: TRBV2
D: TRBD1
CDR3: CASTRDRGDEQFF
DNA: TGTGCCAGCACCCGTGACAGGGGAGATGAGCAGTTCTTC

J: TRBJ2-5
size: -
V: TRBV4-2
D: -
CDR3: CASSQEVGGETQYF
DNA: TGTGCCAGCAGCCAAGAAGTAGGGGGGGAGACCCAGTACTTC

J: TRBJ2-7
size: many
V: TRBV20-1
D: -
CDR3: CSARDGRPLRNEQYF
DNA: TGCAGTGCTAGAGACGGGCGGCCTCTAAGGAACGAGCAGTACTTC

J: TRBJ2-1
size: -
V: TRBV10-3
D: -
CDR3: CAISGGEHNVQFF
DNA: TGTGCCATCAGTGGAGGGGAACACAATGTGCAGTTCTTC

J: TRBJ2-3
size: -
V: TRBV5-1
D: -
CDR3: CASSFTFGGLYEQYTDTQYF
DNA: TGCGCCAGCAGCTTCACTTTTGGGGGACTCTACGAGCAGTACACAGATACGCAGTATTTT

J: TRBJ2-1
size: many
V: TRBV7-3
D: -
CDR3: CASSYTGGSGEQFF
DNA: TGTGCCAGCAGCTACACTGGGGGAAGTGGTGAGCAGTTCTTC

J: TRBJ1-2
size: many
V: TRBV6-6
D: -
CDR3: CATRSQTSHLVDYGYTF
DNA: TGTGCCACTCGATCTCAGACGTCACACCTAGTGGACTATGGCTACACCTTC

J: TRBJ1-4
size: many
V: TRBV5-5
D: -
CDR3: CASSLIRAPREKLFF
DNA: TGTGCCAGCAGCTTGATCAGGGCTCCTAGGGAAAAACTGTTTTTT

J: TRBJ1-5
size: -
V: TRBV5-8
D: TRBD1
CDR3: CASSPRLTGVNQPQHF
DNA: TGTGCCAGCAGCCCACGGTTGACAGGGGTGAATCAGCCCCAGCATTTT

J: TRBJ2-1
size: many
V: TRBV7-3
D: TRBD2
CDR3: CASSLSAGGPYNEQFF
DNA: TGTGCCAGCAGCTTAAGTGCGGGAGGGCCCTACAATGAGCAGTTCTTC

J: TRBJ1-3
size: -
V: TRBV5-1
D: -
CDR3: CASSLGDGRSGNTIYF
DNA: TGCGCCAGCAGCCTCGGGGACGGCCGCTCTGGAAACACCATATATTTT

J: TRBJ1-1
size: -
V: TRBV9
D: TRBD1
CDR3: CASGTGTGTEAFF
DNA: TGTGCCAGCGGGACAGGGACAGGGACTGAAGCTTTCTTT

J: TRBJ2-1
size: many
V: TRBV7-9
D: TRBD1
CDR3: CASSFLGQGTYNEQFF
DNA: TGTGCCAGCAGCTTCCTCGGACAGGGGACCTACAATGAGCAGTTCTTC

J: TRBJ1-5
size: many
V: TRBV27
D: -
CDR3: CASSLISRADQHF
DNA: TGTGCCAGCAGTTTAATATCCAGGGCGGACCAGCATTTT

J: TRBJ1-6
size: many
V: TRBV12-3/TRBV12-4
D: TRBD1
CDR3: CASRQGQGASSPLHF
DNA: TGTGCCAGCAGGCAGGGACAGGGAGCAAGTTCACCCCTCCACTTT